Below, one T cell receptor beta chain is given with its context. There is no known antigen for this receptor. No base quality information exists; no much larger clone differs at one position. These data originate in a study of T cell responses to AZD1222 COVID-19 vaccine (dated by TCRdb to 2020 to 2023). Broadly, across the study: A total of 240 or so trial participants underwent TCR sequencing, of whom 200 to 220 had received two doses of AZD1222 and 26 had received two doses of the MenACWY control vaccine. Enrollment into the trials was organized by age into subgroups of 18-55, 56-69 and 70-plus years, and those subgroups contained roughly 140, 27 and 60 TCR-sequenced participants, respectively. Paper-wide results and their limitations: Only six AZD1222 recipients were SARS-CoV-2 seropositive at baseline, limiting conclusions about previously exposed vaccinees. CD4 TCRs associated with the vaccine covered the entire spike protein, and the dominant responses were in regions 160-218 and 743-854. The 56-69-year group was small, and its depth increase did not reach significance, likely because of low power. Reportedly, close to half of the unique spike-specific TCRs recognized epitopes lying outside the regions that are mutated in the B.1.351 and B.1.1.7 variants. Participants were mostly white British and included more females than males, and it was suggested by the authors that clonal diversity may have been underestimated. After two AZD1222 doses, spike-specific TCR breadth and depth were significantly higher than at day 0 and than in MenACWY recipients. Because no day 14 peak-response samples were available, the repertoires could be characterized only after the peak T cell response.

Trimming costs V 3 bases and J 5 bases, and their ends lie 19 bases apart. From cysteine to phenylalanine, the CDR3 is 16 amino acids long. Only CDR3 DNA remains: 48 bases, in frame from the first base. For CDR1 and CDR2, the germline V gene lists KGHSH and LQKENI. What the time point label conveys for this sample: baseline before first vaccination. In the paper's terms, the treatment or condition label means: meningococcal conjugate vaccine given as trial control. Vaccinee samples came from UK trials COV001 and COV002, including a single-blind randomized controlled phase 2/3 trial of AZD1222 (ChAdOx1 nCoV-19) in healthy adults. For TCRbeta chain sequencing, PBMC samples were collected from trial participants at day 0 and at day 28 after the second dose. The CDR3 regions of human TCRbeta chains were subjected to immunosequencing. The original pipeline was this. TCRs in the repertoires were compared against a reference library of SARS-CoV-2-specific TCRs that had been generated with the MIRA antigen-specificity platform. Breadth meant the fraction of unique TCRs that were SARS-CoV-2-associated, whereas depth meant the fraction of total T cells that were SARS-CoV-2-associated. Using the MIRA data, each spike-specific TCR was assigned both to the spike region to which the TCR was reactive and to a CD4 or CD8 class. Log10-transformed breadth and depth values were compared by one-way ANOVA with Sidak's multiple comparisons tests. TCRdb mirrors the immuneACCESS table, restricted to in-frame sequences. Some clones are absent from its copies; in checked studies, under half trace to an unresolved V gene, and the reason for the others is unknown. The V and J calls and clone size are taken from that table; D and trimming were inferred from the DNA. Present in this sample are around 53,000 clones, roughly 85% of which were seen just once. The ten largest clones add up to approximately 20% of the sample.

The receptor comes from an adult in good health. Sequencing used peripheral blood, obtained on day 0 of MenACWY control vaccination. The chain links TRBV18 with TRBJ1-1; a tentative D match to TRBD1 spans 6 bases. The CDR3 has the sequence CASSPGGGRGETEAFF. Here is the DNA: TGTGCCAGCTCACCCGGGGGGGGCAGGGGAGAAACTGAAGCTTTCTTT.